A selection of T cell receptor beta chains follows, all from one sample in a study of cytomegalovirus exposure and HLA in healthy donors. Data came from immunoSEQ multiplex PCR; TCRdb stores just in-frame clones and leaves some out. The table includes 100,000 to 150,000 clones, around three quarters detected once. The sample taken for sequencing was PBMCs. The receptors were gathered from a woman aged 40 to 49 in good health and CMV-seropositive. Both conserved end residues are part of each CDR3. Fields, in order: V gene, J gene, clone size, D gene, CDR3 protein, CDR3 DNA. D genes are given only for firm matches. Clone size is shown for a subset of rows, as once, few, many or a class of expanded clone.

TRBV18	TRBJ1-2	once	-	CASSPPKGHNYGYTF	TGTGCCAGCTCACCACCGAAGGGGCATAACTATGGCTACACCTTC
TRBV19	TRBJ2-7	-	-	CASSISTGAAYEQYF	TGTGCCAGTAGTATCTCCACCGGAGCGGCCTACGAGCAGTACTTC
TRBV28	TRBJ2-7	-	TRBD2	CASTQGTSGRAREQYF	TGTGCCAGCACACAAGGGACTAGCGGGAGGGCCCGCGAGCAGTACTTC
TRBV30	TRBJ2-5	-	TRBD2	CAWKGLAEETQYF	TGTGCCTGGAAGGGACTAGCGGAAGAGACCCAGTACTTC
TRBV27	TRBJ2-1	-	-	CASSHRTTTNEQFF	TGTGCCAGTAGCCATCGGACTACCACCAATGAGCAGTTCTTC
TRBV11-2	TRBJ2-1	-	-	CASSLVSRHNEQFF	TGTGCCAGCAGCTTAGTATCCAGGCACAATGAGCAGTTCTTC
TRBV30	TRBJ1-2	-	TRBD1	CAGDRGGYTF	TGTGCCGGCGACAGGGGTGGCTACACCTTC
TRBV6-1	TRBJ2-7	-	TRBD2	CASSGAGASEQYF	TGTGCCAGCAGTGGAGCGGGAGCGAGTGAGCAGTACTTC
TRBV6-1	TRBJ2-1	-	-	CASSLIFDNEQFF	TGTGCCAGCAGCCTTATCTTCGACAATGAGCAGTTCTTC
TRBV28	TRBJ1-2	-	-	CASLSSGGAQGYTF	TGTGCCAGCCTAAGCTCCGGAGGGGCGCAGGGCTACACCTTC
TRBV4-1	TRBJ2-2	-	-	CASSQAQVAGLNTGELFF	TGCGCCAGCAGCCAAGCCCAAGTTGCGGGACTTAACACCGGGGAGCTGTTTTTT
TRBV5-8	TRBJ1-5	-	-	CASSGGATARVQPQHF	TGTGCCAGCAGCGGCGGAGCGACAGCCCGGGTTCAGCCCCAGCATTTT
TRBV2	TRBJ2-5	once	-	CASRLVGETQYF	TGTGCCAGCAGACTAGTGGGGGAGACCCAGTACTTC
TRBV6-6	TRBJ1-6	-	TRBD1	CASMRQGGNNSPLHF	TGTGCCAGCATGAGACAGGGGGGAAATAATTCACCCCTCCACTTT
TRBV2	TRBJ2-5	few	-	CASRATGETQYF	TGTGCCAGCAGAGCTACAGGGGAGACCCAGTACTTC
TRBV5-1	TRBJ2-5	-	-	CASSLDRVQETQYF	TGCGCCAGCAGCTTGGACAGGGTACAAGAGACCCAGTACTTC
TRBV28	TRBJ2-7	-	-	CASSFYSLGEQYF	TGTGCCAGCAGTTTTTACTCCCTCGGGGAGCAGTACTTC
TRBV19	TRBJ1-1	-	TRBD1	CATEGGQAAAEAFF	TGTGCCACGGAGGGGGGACAGGCGGCGGCAGAAGCTTTCTTT
TRBV2	TRBJ1-2	-	-	CASSTGLYGYTF	TGTGCCAGCAGCACGGGTCTCTATGGCTACACCTTC
TRBV28	TRBJ2-5	-	TRBD1	CASSSGGAAGETQYF	TGTGCCAGCAGTTCAGGGGGCGCGGCGGGGGAGACCCAGTACTTC
TRBV7-2	TRBJ2-2	-	-	CATQSYRELFF	TGTGCCACCCAATCGTACAGGGAGCTGTTTTTT
TRBV5-1	TRBJ2-3	-	-	CASSLGTITDTQYF	TGCGCCAGCAGCTTGGGGACAATCACAGATACGCAGTATTTT
TRBV6-4	TRBJ2-1	-	TRBD1	CASTRDSSYNEQFF	TGTGCCAGCACCCGGGACAGCTCCTACAATGAGCAGTTCTTC
TRBV7-9	TRBJ2-3	-	-	CASSPRGNTDTQYF	TGTGCCAGCAGCCCGCGAGGGAACACAGATACGCAGTATTTT
TRBV5-1	TRBJ2-3	-	TRBD2	CASSSWTSGRFRTDTQYF	TGCGCCAGCAGCTCCTGGACTAGCGGGAGGTTCCGCACAGATACGCAGTATTTT
TRBV7-8	TRBJ2-1	-	TRBD2	CASSLGGLDHEQFF	TGTGCCAGCAGCTTAGGCGGACTAGACCATGAGCAGTTCTTC
TRBV9	TRBJ2-7	-	-	CASSVGGTLKEQYF	TGTGCCAGCAGCGTAGGTGGCACGCTGAAGGAGCAGTACTTC
TRBV2	TRBJ1-3	-	-	CASMRGGFGNTIYF	TGTGCCAGCATGAGAGGAGGGTTTGGAAACACCATATATTTT
TRBV19	TRBJ2-7	-	TRBD1	CASTRTGGTEQYF	TGTGCCAGTACCAGGACAGGGGGCACCGAGCAGTACTTC
TRBV28	TRBJ2-4	-	TRBD2	CASSLREGAKNIQYF	TGTGCCAGCAGTTTACGGGAGGGTGCCAAAAACATTCAGTACTTC
TRBV21-1	TRBJ2-3	few	-	CASSADPIGGTDTQYF	TGTGCCAGCAGCGCAGATCCAATAGGGGGCACAGATACGCAGTATTTT
TRBV27	TRBJ2-2	-	TRBD2	CASSLPGSGRPGELFF	TGTGCCAGCAGTTTACCGGGTAGCGGGAGACCCGGGGAGCTGTTTTTT
TRBV5-4	TRBJ1-1	-	TRBD1	CASSPWTGSSRGAFF	TGTGCCAGCAGCCCGTGGACAGGATCATCCAGGGGTGCTTTCTTT
TRBV6-1	TRBJ2-7	-	TRBD1	CASSEFSGQMAEQYF	TGTGCCAGCAGTGAATTCTCGGGACAGATGGCCGAGCAGTACTTC
TRBV2	TRBJ2-5	-	-	CASSAPGLETQYF	TGTGCCAGCAGTGCTCCCGGGTTGGAGACCCAGTACTTC
TRBV7-9	TRBJ1-1	-	TRBD1	CASSLAPGTVNTEAFF	TGTGCCAGCAGCTTAGCCCCGGGGACAGTGAACACTGAAGCTTTCTTT
TRBV27	TRBJ2-7	-	TRBD2	CASRLGGRAGEQYF	TGTGCCAGCAGATTAGGAGGGAGGGCCGGGGAGCAGTACTTC
TRBV4-1	TRBJ2-5	few	-	CASSRLLFQETQYF	TGCGCCAGCAGCCGACTACTCTTCCAAGAGACCCAGTACTTC
TRBV7-9	TRBJ1-1	-	-	CASSPESNTEAFF	TGTGCCAGCAGCCCCGAGAGCAACACTGAAGCTTTCTTT
TRBV6-6	TRBJ2-1	-	TRBD2	CASSTGLAGVYNEQFF	TGTGCCAGCAGTACGGGACTAGCGGGGGTCTACAATGAGCAGTTCTTC
TRBV5-6	TRBJ2-3	few	TRBD2	CASRGLAGGPDTQYF	TGTGCCAGCCGCGGACTAGCGGGAGGGCCAGATACGCAGTATTTT
TRBV11-2	TRBJ2-3	-	TRBD2	CASSLRLAGGWDTQYF	TGTGCCAGCAGCTTAAGGCTAGCGGGAGGGTGGGATACGCAGTATTTT
TRBV2	TRBJ2-1	-	TRBD2	CASSPRTSGSSYNEQFF	TGTGCCAGCAGTCCCCGGACTAGCGGCAGCTCCTACAATGAGCAGTTCTTC
TRBV7-3	TRBJ2-2	-	TRBD1	CASSSYRGTGELFF	TGTGCCAGCAGCTCCTACAGGGGCACCGGGGAGCTGTTTTTT
TRBV11-2	TRBJ2-5	-	TRBD1	CASSSGGTGGGETQYF	TGTGCCAGCAGCTCGGGGGGGACAGGGGGGGGAGAGACCCAGTACTTC